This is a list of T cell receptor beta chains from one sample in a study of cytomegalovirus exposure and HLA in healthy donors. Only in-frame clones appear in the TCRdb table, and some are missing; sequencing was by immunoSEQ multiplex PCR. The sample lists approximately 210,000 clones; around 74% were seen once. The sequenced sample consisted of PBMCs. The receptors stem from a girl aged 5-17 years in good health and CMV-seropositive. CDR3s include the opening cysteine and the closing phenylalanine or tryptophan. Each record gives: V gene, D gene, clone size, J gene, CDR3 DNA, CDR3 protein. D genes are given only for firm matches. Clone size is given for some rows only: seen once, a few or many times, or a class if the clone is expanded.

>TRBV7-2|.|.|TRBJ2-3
TGTGCCAGCAGCTCCGCGTTGAAGCAGTATTTT
CASSSALKQYF
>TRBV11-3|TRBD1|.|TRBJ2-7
TGTGCCAGCAGCGAGACGGGACAGCAATATCCCCGCCACGAGCAGTACTTC
CASSETGQQYPRHEQYF
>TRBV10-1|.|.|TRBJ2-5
TGCGCCAGCAGTAGGGAGGTGGGCCAAGAGACCCAGTACTTC
CASSREVGQETQYF
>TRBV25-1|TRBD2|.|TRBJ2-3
TGTGCCAGCAGTGAGGGAAGACTAGCGGCTAGCACAGATACGCAGTATTTT
CASSEGRLAASTDTQYF
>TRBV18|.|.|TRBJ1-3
TGTGCCAGCTCACCAGCGCTCGGAAACACCATATATTTT
CASSPALGNTIYF
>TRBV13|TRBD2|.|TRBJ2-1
TGTGCCAGCAGCCCTATCGTAGCGGGGGGGCCGGGTGGTAAGTTCTTC
CASSPIVAGGPGGKFF
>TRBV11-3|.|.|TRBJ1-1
TGTGCCAGCAGCTTAGGCGTGGGGGCCCCAGGCACTGAAGCTTTCTTT
CASSLGVGAPGTEAFF
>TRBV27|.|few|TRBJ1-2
TGTGCCAGCAGTTTATCATACAGGGTTAACTATGGCTACACCTTC
CASSLSYRVNYGYTF
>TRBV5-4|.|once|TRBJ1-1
TGTGCCAGCAGCTTTCGGACGGACATGAACACTGAAGCTTTCTTT
CASSFRTDMNTEAFF
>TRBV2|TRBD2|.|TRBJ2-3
TGTGCCAGCCGGGGATTGGCTAGCGGGTCGGGTACGCAGTATTTT
CASRGLASGSGTQYF
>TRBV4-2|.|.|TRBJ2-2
TGTGCCAGCAGCCAAGATTGGGCCTTTAACACCGGGGAGCTGTTTTTT
CASSQDWAFNTGELFF
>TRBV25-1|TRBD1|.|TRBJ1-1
TGTGCCAGCAGTGAATATGGGGACAGGTACATCATGAACACTGAAGCTTTCTTT
CASSEYGDRYIMNTEAFF
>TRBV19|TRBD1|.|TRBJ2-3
TGTGCCAGTCTCCCGGGACAGGGGTTCTTTGGGGGCACAGATACGCAGTATTTT
CASLPGQGFFGGTDTQYF
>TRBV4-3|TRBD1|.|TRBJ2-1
TGCGCCAGCAGCCCTGGACAGGGCGGCTACAATGAGCAGTTCTTC
CASSPGQGGYNEQFF
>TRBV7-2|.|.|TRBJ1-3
TGTGCCAGCAGACAGTCCTCTGGAAACACCATATATTTT
CASRQSSGNTIYF
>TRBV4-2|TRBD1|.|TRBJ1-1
TGTGCCAGCAGCCGCCTCACGACAGGGGCTAACACTGAAGCTTTCTTT
CASSRLTTGANTEAFF
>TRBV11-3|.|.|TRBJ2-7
TGTGCCAGCAGCTCGACAGTGATCCCACCCTACGAGCAGTACTTC
CASSSTVIPPYEQYF
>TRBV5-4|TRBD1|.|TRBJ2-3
TGTGCCAGCAGCTCCCCGACGACAGGGGGGACGCGAGATACGCAGTATTTT
CASSSPTTGGTRDTQYF
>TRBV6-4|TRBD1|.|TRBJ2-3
TGTGCCAGCAGTGACGGGGACAGGGCCCTCACAGATACGCAGTATTTT
CASSDGDRALTDTQYF
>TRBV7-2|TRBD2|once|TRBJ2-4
TGTGCCAGCAGCTTACCTAGCGGGGCCGCGAGGAACATTCAGTACTTC
CASSLPSGAARNIQYF
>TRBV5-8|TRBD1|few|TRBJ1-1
TGTGCCAGCAGCTTGGGCCAGGGGGGAACTGAAGCTTTCTTT
CASSLGQGGTEAFF
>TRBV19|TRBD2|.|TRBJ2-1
TGTGCCAGTAGTATGGGACTAGCGGGGGGTAATGAGCAGTTCTTC
CASSMGLAGGNEQFF
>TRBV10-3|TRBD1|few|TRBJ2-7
TGTGCCATCAGTGAGTGGGACAGGGCCTACGAGCAGTACTTC
CAISEWDRAYEQYF
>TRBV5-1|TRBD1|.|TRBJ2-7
TGCGCCAGTCGAACTCCGGGACAGTCATACGAGCAGTACTTC
CASRTPGQSYEQYF
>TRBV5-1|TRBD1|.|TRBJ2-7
TGCGCCAGCAGCTTCACAGGGGGGAGCGAGCAGTACTTC
CASSFTGGSEQYF
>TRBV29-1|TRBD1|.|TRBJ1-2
TGCAGCGTCGCGGGGGGACAGGGGGGTGGCTACACCTTC
CSVAGGQGGGYTF
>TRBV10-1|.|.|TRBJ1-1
TGCGCCAGCAGGAATAAGCCCTTCCTGCGGCGGATGAACACTGAAGCTTTCTTT
CASRNKPFLRRMNTEAFF
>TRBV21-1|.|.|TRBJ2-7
TGTGCCAGCAGCGCACCCGACAGTCCCTACGAGCAGTACTTC
CASSAPDSPYEQYF
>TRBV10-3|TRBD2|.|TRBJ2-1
TGTGCCATCAGTGGAGTACTAGCGGGGGATGGAGAGCAGTTCTTC
CAISGVLAGDGEQFF